This TCR beta chain appears in the sequencing data of a study of blood T cell repertoires in COVID-19. About the research overall: Sites in the United States, Italy and Spain provided acute and convalescent COVID-19 samples. T cells, B-cell-depleted T cells, or PBMCs provided the cDNA or gDNA that served as material.

The CDR3 loop spans 16 amino acids. Between the trimmed V and J ends, which lost 6 bases and 3 bases, there was a span of 17 bases. Germline V gives CDR1 LGHNA, CDR2 YNFKEQ. Authors' methods: Amplification from reference gene primers served as the basis for estimated nucleated cell counts. Some clones are missing from TCRdb's copy, which holds only in-frame ones; the method was immunoSEQ multiplex PCR. That table gives V, J and clone size, and the DNA gave D and trimming. Of more than 40,000 clones listed, nearly 90% are singletons. The TCR sequence derives from a man aged 50 to 59 with active COVID-19. V gene TRBV4-2 combines with J gene TRBJ2-2; D is perhaps TRBD2 (6 bases). Sequenced material: peripheral blood. The CDR3 sequence is CASSLREWGDTGELFF. The CDR3 DNA sequence: TGTGCCAGCAGTCTCAGGGAGTGGGGGGACACCGGGGAGCTGTTTTTT.